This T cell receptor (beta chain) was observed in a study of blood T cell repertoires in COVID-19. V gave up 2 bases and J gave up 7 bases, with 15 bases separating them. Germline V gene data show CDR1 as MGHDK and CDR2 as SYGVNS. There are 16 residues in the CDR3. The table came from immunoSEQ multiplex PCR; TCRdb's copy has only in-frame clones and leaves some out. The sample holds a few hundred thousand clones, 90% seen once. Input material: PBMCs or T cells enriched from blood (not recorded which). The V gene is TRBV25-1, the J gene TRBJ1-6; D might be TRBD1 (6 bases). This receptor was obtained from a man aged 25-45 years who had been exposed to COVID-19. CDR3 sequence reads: CASSETVAGENSPLHF. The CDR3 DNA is TGTGCCAGCAGTGAAACGGTGGCAGGGGAAAATTCACCCCTCCACTTT.